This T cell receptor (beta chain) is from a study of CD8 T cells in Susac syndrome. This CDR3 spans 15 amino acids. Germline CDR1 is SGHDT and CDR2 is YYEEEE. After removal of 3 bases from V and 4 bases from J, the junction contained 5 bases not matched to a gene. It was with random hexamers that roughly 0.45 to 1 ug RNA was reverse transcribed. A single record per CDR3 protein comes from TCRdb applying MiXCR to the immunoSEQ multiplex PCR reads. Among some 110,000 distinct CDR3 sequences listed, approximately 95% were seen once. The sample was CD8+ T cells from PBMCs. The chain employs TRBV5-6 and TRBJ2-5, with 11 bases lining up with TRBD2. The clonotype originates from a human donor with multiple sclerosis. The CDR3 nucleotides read TGTGCCAGCAGCTGGCTAGCGGGAGGACGAGAGACCCAGTACTTC. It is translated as CASSWLAGGRETQYF.